The rows below give T cell receptor beta chains drawn from one sample of a study of blood T cell repertoires in COVID-19. The data were produced by immunoSEQ multiplex PCR, yet TCRdb's version contains in-frame clones alone and is incomplete. The data contain roughly 290,000 clones, roughly four fifths of them singletons. The sample taken for sequencing was peripheral blood. These TCRs come from a person aged 65 to 85 with COVID-19, enrolled during active disease. The CDR3 runs from the conserved cysteine through the conserved F or W. A D gene is named only where the DNA matches it firmly. For some rows the clone size is stated as once, few or many, or as a class when expanded; others skip it.

j_call v_call d_call clone_size cdr3_nt cdr3_aa
TRBJ1-2 TRBV4-3 - - TGCGCCAGCAGCCAACCAGGGATCGCTACAAGCTATGGCTACACCTTC CASSQPGIATSYGYTF
TRBJ1-3 TRBV6-1 - once TGTGCCAGCAGTGAAATGGCAGAGGCTGGAAACACCATATATTTT CASSEMAEAGNTIYF
TRBJ2-3 TRBV5-5 TRBD2 - TGTGCCAGCAGCTTGGAGGGACTAGCGGGAGGCGGTGGTTTGGATACGCAGTATTTT CASSLEGLAGGGGLDTQYF
TRBJ1-6 TRBV19 - - TGTGCCAGTAGGAAGACAGGAGATAATTCACCCCTCCACTTT CASRKTGDNSPLHF
TRBJ1-2 TRBV28 - - TGTGCCGCAGCGGACCCCAATGGCTACACCTTC CAAADPNGYTF
TRBJ1-1 TRBV7-2 - - TGTGCCAGCAGCCTATTAGGGGGAAACACTGAAGCTTTCTTT CASSLLGGNTEAFF
TRBJ2-4 TRBV6-6 - - TGTGCCAGCAGACGCTCAAACACAAAACAAAACATTCAGTACTTC CASRRSNTKQNIQYF
TRBJ2-7 TRBV29-1 TRBD2 - TGCAGCGCTCGACTAGCGGGACGATCCGAGCAGTACTTC CSARLAGRSEQYF
TRBJ2-5 TRBV28 - - TGTGCCAGCAGTTTAAGACTAGTTTTTGAGACCCAGTACTTC CASSLRLVFETQYF
TRBJ2-7 TRBV6-6 TRBD1 once TGTGCCAGCAGTCGATACCGGACAGGTGGGGGTCCCTCCTACGAGCAGTACTTC CASSRYRTGGGPSYEQYF
TRBJ2-7 TRBV19 - - TGTGCCAGTAGTATCTCGCCCGGAGCCTACGAGCAGTACTTC CASSISPGAYEQYF
TRBJ2-5 TRBV15 - once TGTGCCACCAGCAGCGAGAACAGGGATGAGACCCAGTACTTC CATSSENRDETQYF
TRBJ2-1 TRBV7-2 TRBD2 few TGTGCCAGCAGCCCTGGACTAGCCCCAGGGAATGAGCAGTTCTTC CASSPGLAPGNEQFF
TRBJ1-2 TRBV3-1/TRBV3-2 - - TGTGCCAGCAGCCAAGACAGAATGACCTTC CASSQDRMTF
TRBJ1-1 TRBV6-5 - - TGTGCCAGCAGCCGCGTAGGGGCGACTGAAGCTTTCTTT CASSRVGATEAFF
TRBJ2-7 TRBV28 - - TGTGCCAGCAGTTTAGTCAGATACGAGCAGTACTTC CASSLVRYEQYF
TRBJ2-3 TRBV14 - - TGTGCCAGCAGCCAAGGGGGCGCGGGGACCACAGATACGCAGTATTTT CASSQGGAGTTDTQYF
TRBJ1-1 TRBV5-4 TRBD1 once TGTGCCAGCAGCTCCCAGACAGGGGACAATGAAGCTTTCTTT CASSSQTGDNEAFF
TRBJ1-3 TRBV9 - - TGTGCCAGCAGCCATTTTAGGGGACAAAGCTCTGGAAACACCATATATTTT CASSHFRGQSSGNTIYF
TRBJ1-5 TRBV6-5 TRBD1 - TGTGCCACCAGGATGACAGGGGGAGATCAGCCCCAGCATTTT CATRMTGGDQPQHF
TRBJ2-3 TRBV5-1 TRBD1 - TGCGCCAGCAGCATCCAGGGGGCTAAAGATACGCAGTATTTT CASSIQGAKDTQYF
TRBJ1-2 TRBV14 - once TGTGCCAGCAGCCAAGTGTCTCGGACAGAGGGCACCTTC CASSQVSRTEGTF
TRBJ1-4 TRBV7-9 - - TGTGCCAGCAGCCAACAAGGGATGGGGAGTAATGAAAAACTGTTTTTT CASSQQGMGSNEKLFF
TRBJ1-2 TRBV28 TRBD1 - TGTGCCAGCCGAGGACAGGGGGCGTATGGCTACACCTTC CASRGQGAYGYTF
TRBJ2-4 TRBV6-5 TRBD2 - TGTGCCAGCAGTACGGGACTAGCGGGAATAAACATTCAGTACTTC CASSTGLAGINIQYF
TRBJ1-2 TRBV7-9 - - TGTGCCAGCAGCCCCCGACAGCCACTCTATGGCTACACCTTC CASSPRQPLYGYTF
TRBJ1-6 TRBV5-4 - - TGTGCCAGCAGCTTGGGTCCGGGGTCTGATTCACCCCTCCACTTT CASSLGPGSDSPLHF
TRBJ2-7 TRBV13 - - TGTGCCAGCAGTCGACAGATCTACGAGCAGTACTTC CASSRQIYEQYF
TRBJ2-1 TRBV6-1 TRBD2 once TGTGCCAGCAGTGAAGCCTGGAGTGTACTAGCGGGGACCAATGAGCAGTTCTTC CASSEAWSVLAGTNEQFF
TRBJ1-5 TRBV6-2/TRBV6-3 - few TGTGCCAGCAGTTACTCGGGGGCTTTGAGCAATCAGCCCCAGCATTTT CASSYSGALSNQPQHF
TRBJ1-1 TRBV11-3 TRBD1 - TGTGCCAGCAGCCCCCGAGGACAGGGTTCTTCTGAAGCTTTCTTT CASSPRGQGSSEAFF
TRBJ1-5 TRBV29-1 TRBD1 - TGCAGCGTACAGGGGGACGGGGATCAGCCCCAGCATTTT CSVQGDGDQPQHF
TRBJ2-6 TRBV3-1/TRBV3-2 TRBD2 - TGTGCCAGCAGCCTAGGATCGCTAGCGGGGAGGGGTTACGGGGCCAACGTCCTGACTTTC CASSLGSLAGRGYGANVLTF
TRBJ2-7 TRBV7-2 TRBD1 - TGTGCCAGCAGCCAGGCGGGACAGGTTCTCTACGAGCAGTACTTC CASSQAGQVLYEQYF
TRBJ2-4 TRBV4-1 TRBD2 - TGCGCCAGCAGCCAAGGTGATCGGGGGGGACGGGACATTCAGTACTTC CASSQGDRGGRDIQYF
TRBJ1-2 TRBV5-5 TRBD1 - TGTGCCAGCAGCCCCCCTGGGGGCAGGGGGCTAGGGAGCTATGGCTACACCTTC CASSPPGGRGLGSYGYTF
TRBJ2-1 TRBV21-1 - - TGTGCCAGCAGCAATCAAAAAGCGGGAGGGTACAATGAGCAGTTCTTC CASSNQKAGGYNEQFF
TRBJ1-2 TRBV14 - - TGTGCCAGCAGCCAAGACAGTTTGTACGGCTACACCTTC CASSQDSLYGYTF
TRBJ2-5 TRBV3-1/TRBV3-2 - - TGTGCCAGCCAGTGGTCCTTTCAAGAGACCCAGTACTTC CASQWSFQETQYF
TRBJ2-4 TRBV2 TRBD1 - TGTGCCAGCAGCCCGGGGACAGGAAGAGCCAAAAACATTCAGTACTTC CASSPGTGRAKNIQYF
TRBJ2-2 TRBV19 - - TGTGCCAGTAGTATACGGTCCGGGGAGCTGTTTTTT CASSIRSGELFF
TRBJ2-1 TRBV11-3 TRBD2 - TGTGCCAGCAGCTTAGGACTAGCGGGGGTAGATGAGCAGTTCTTC CASSLGLAGVDEQFF
TRBJ2-3 TRBV7-9 - - TGTGCCAGCAGCTTATTAGGGCGGACTAGCACAGATACGCAGTATTTT CASSLLGRTSTDTQYF
TRBJ2-3 TRBV5-6 TRBD2 - TGTGCCAGCAGCCTCAGGACTAGCGGCACAGATACGCAGTATTTT CASSLRTSGTDTQYF
TRBJ1-6 TRBV7-8 - - TGTGCCAGCAGCTTACCTGATTCACCCCTCCACTTT CASSLPDSPLHF
TRBJ2-5 TRBV19 - once TGTGCCAGTAGTATCCTACAGGGAAAGGGAGAGACCCAGTACTTC CASSILQGKGETQYF
TRBJ1-6 TRBV3-1/TRBV3-2 TRBD1 - TGTGCCAGCAGCCAAGTCGCCGGGACAGACCAAAATTCACCCCTCCACTTT CASSQVAGTDQNSPLHF
TRBJ2-7 TRBV5-1 - - TGCGCCAGCAGCCCTGGACAGTGGGAGCAGTACTTC CASSPGQWEQYF
TRBJ2-2 TRBV5-1 - - TGCGCCAGCAGCCCAGGGCCGAACACCGGGGAGCTGTTTTTT CASSPGPNTGELFF
TRBJ2-1 TRBV7-6 - - TGTGCCAGCAGCCAGATCAGTGGGAGCTCCTACAATGAGCAGTTCTTC CASSQISGSSYNEQFF
TRBJ2-5 TRBV5-1 TRBD1 - TGCGCCAGCAGCTGGGGGACAGGGAGGGAAGAGACCCAGTACTTC CASSWGTGREETQYF